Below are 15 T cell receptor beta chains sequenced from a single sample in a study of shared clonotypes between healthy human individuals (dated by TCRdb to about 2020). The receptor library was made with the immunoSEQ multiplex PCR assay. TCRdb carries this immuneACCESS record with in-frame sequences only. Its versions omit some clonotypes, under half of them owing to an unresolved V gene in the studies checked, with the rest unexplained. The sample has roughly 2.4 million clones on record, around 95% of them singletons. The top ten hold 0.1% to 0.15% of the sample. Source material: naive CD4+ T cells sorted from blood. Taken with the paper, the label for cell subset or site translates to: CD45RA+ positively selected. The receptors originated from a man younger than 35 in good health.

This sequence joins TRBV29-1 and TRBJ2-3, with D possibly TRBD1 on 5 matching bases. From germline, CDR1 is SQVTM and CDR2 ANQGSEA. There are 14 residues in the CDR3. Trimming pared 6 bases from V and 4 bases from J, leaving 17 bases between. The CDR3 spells CSVSQGSASDTQYF. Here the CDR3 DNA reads TGCAGCGTCTCCCAGGGAAGCGCCTCAGATACGCAGTATTTT.

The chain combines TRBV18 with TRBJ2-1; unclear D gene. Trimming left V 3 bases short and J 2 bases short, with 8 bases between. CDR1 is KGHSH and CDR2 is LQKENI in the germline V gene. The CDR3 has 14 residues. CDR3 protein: CASSPYLAYNEQFF. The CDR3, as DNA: TGTGCCAGCTCACCCTACCTAGCCTACAATGAGCAGTTCTTC.

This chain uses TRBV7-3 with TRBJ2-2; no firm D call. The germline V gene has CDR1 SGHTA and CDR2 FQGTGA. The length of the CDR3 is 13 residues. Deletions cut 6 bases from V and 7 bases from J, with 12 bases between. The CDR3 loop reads CASRGKKGGELFF. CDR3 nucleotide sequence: TGTGCCAGCAGAGGGAAAAAGGGCGGGGAGCTGTTTTTT.

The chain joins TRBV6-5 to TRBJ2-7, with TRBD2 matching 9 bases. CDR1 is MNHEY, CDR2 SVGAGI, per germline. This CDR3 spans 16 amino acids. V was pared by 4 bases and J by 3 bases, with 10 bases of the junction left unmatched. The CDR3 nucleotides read TGTGCCAGCAGTTCAATAGCGGGAGCGAAACGCTACGAGCAGTACTTC. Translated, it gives CASSSIAGAKRYEQYF.

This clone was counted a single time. CDR3 residues: CAWSGGLAKGELFF. CDR3 in DNA: TGTGCCTGGAGTGGGGGCTTAGCCAAAGGGGAGCTGTTTTTT. The chain has TRBV30 and TRBJ2-2, with a weak D call TRBD1 (5 bases). Germline V gene lookup returns CDR1 GTSNPN and CDR2 SVGIG (reference sequence). V was shortened by 1 base and J by 8 bases, with 14 bases between the two germline ends. This CDR3 is 14 amino acids long.

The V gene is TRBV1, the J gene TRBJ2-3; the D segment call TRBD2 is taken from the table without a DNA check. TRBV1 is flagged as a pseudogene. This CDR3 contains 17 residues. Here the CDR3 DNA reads TGCACCAGCAGCCAAGCCGTAGCGGGAGGATTCTCGGATACGCAGTATTTT. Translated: CTSSQAVAGGFSDTQYF.

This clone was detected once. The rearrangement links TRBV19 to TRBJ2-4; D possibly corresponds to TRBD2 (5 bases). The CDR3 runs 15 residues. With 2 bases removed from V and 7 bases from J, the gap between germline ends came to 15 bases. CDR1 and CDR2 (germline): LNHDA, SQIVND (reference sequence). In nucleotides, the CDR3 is TGTGCCAGTAGTATATACCGGGGATTAGGTAACATTCAGTACTTC. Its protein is CASSIYRGLGNIQYF.

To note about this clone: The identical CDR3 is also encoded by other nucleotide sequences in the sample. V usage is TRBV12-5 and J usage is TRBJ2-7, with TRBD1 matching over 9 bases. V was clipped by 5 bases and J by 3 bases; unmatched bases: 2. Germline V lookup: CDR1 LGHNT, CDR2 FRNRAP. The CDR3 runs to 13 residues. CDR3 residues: CASGRQGGYEQYF. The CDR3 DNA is TGTGCTAGTGGTCGACAGGGGGGCTACGAGCAGTACTTC.

The CDR3, as DNA: TGCGCCAGCAGCTTGGGGGATGGCAGTCAAGAGACCCAGTACTTC. It codes for CASSLGDGSQETQYF. This chain links TRBV5-1 with TRBJ2-5, with unresolved D. The CDR3 is 15 residues long. Looked up from germline, CDR1 is SGHRS and CDR2 is YFSETQ. The germline V and J ends were trimmed by 0 bases and 2 bases, with 11 bases remaining between them.

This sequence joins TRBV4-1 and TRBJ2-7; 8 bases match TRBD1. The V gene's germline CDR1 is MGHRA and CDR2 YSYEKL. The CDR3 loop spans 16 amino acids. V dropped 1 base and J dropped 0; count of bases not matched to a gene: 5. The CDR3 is CASSQAGQVGSYEQYF. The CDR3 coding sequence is TGCGCCAGCAGCCAAGCGGGACAGGTAGGCTCCTACGAGCAGTACTTC.

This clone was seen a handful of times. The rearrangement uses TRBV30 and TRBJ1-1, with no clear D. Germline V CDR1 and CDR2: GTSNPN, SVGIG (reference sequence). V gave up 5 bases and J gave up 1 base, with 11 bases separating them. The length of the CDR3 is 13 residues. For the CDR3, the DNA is TGTGCCTGGGGAATGGCAGCGAACACTGAAGCTTTCTTT. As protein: CAWGMAANTEAFF.

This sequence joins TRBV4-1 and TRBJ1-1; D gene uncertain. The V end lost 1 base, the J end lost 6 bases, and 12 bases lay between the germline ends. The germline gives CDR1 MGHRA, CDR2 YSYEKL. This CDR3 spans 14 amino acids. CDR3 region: CASSQGGTTPEAFF. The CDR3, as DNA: TGCGCCAGCAGCCAAGGGGGAACAACCCCTGAAGCTTTCTTT.

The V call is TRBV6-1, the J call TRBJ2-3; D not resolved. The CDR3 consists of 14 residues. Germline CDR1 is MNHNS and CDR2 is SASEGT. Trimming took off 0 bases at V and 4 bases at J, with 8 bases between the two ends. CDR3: CASSEADKADTQYF. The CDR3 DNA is TGTGCCAGCAGTGAAGCGGATAAAGCAGATACGCAGTATTTT.

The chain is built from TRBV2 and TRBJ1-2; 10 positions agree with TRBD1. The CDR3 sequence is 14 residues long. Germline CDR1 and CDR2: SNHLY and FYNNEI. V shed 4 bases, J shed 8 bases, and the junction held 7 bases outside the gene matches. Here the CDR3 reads CASSGGQGMEGYTF. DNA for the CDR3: TGTGCCAGCAGTGGGGGACAGGGGATGGAAGGCTACACCTTC.

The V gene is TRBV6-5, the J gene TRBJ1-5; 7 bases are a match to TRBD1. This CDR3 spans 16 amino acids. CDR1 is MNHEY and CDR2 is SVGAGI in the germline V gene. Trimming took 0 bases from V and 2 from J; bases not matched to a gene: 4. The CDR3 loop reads CASSYSRTGGNQPQHF. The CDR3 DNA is TGTGCCAGCAGTTACTCGAGGACAGGTGGCAATCAGCCCCAGCATTTT.